Listed below are T cell receptor beta chains from one sample, sequenced in a study of CD8+CD57+ T cells in acquired aplastic anemia. Using its own MiXCR run on the reads, TCRdb lists one record per CDR3 protein. The data contain fewer than 200,000 distinct CDR3 sequences, roughly 45% of them seen just once; the ten biggest clones take up 1.1%. Sample: sorted CD4+, CD8+, or CD8+CD57+ T cells (not recorded which) from PBMCs. Every receptor here comes from a human donor in good health. The CDR3 runs from the conserved cysteine through the conserved F or W. The D gene is left open where the match is weak. Some rows have no size entry. The others give once, few or many, or a class for an expanded clone.

d_call j_call clone_size v_call cdr3_nt cdr3_aa
NA TRBJ1-2 NA TRBV20-1 TGCAGTGCTAGTGAGTTTACGGATGGCTACACCTTC CSASEFTDGYTF
NA TRBJ1-1 many TRBV20-1 TGCAGTGCTAGTCCCCCAGGCAGGGTTAACACTGAAGCTTTCTTT CSASPPGRVNTEAFF
NA TRBJ2-1 NA TRBV25-1 TGTGCCAGCAGTGTAGCAGCCTCCTACAATGAGCAGTTCTTC CASSVAASYNEQFF
TRBD1 TRBJ1-5 few TRBV4-3 TGCGCCGGCAGCCAGGGGGTGGGGTATAGCAATCAGCCCCAGCATTTT CAGSQGVGYSNQPQHF
TRBD2 TRBJ2-1 NA TRBV15 TGTGCCACCAGCAGAGATCTCTGGGCTAGCGGGGACCAGAGCTCCTACAATGAGCAGTTCTTC CATSRDLWASGDQSSYNEQFF
NA TRBJ2-2 NA TRBV25-1 TGTGCCAGCAGTGGCCGAATTTCAAACACCGGGGAGCTGTTTTTT CASSGRISNTGELFF
NA TRBJ2-5 NA TRBV5-1 TGCGCCAGCCGGGGCGGATACACCTTGCGAGCGGACCAAGAGACCCAGTACTTC CASRGGYTLRADQETQYF
NA TRBJ2-7 NA TRBV2 TGTACCAGCAGTTTAAGGGGGGCCACCTACGAGCAGTACTTC CTSSLRGATYEQYF
TRBD1 TRBJ1-2 NA TRBV20-1 TGCAGTGCCCCAACCCCGACAGGGGAGGGCTATGGCTACACCTTC CSAPTPTGEGYGYTF
NA TRBJ1-5 NA TRBV19 TGTGCCAGTAGAGATGGCGTGGGTCAGCACCAGCATTTT CASRDGVGQHQHF
NA TRBJ2-7 NA TRBV12-3/TRBV12-4 TGTGCCAGCAGTAGGTTAGGGGGACGGGGGGAGCAGTACTTC CASSRLGGRGEQYF
TRBD2 TRBJ2-7 many TRBV15 TGTGCCACCAGCTATCTAGCGGGATCCTCCTACGAGCAGTACTTC CATSYLAGSSYEQYF
TRBD1 TRBJ2-7 NA TRBV14 TGTGCCAGCAAACATGGACAGGGGGCGAATTCCGAGCAGTACTTC CASKHGQGANSEQYF
NA TRBJ1-4 few TRBV15 TGTGCCACCAGCAGAGATAGACAGGCGGGGGAAAAACTGTTTTTT CATSRDRQAGEKLFF
NA TRBJ2-7 NA TRBV5-5 TGTGCCAGCAGCTTGGCCCCGATTAGCTCCTACGAGCAGTACTTC CASSLAPISSYEQYF
NA TRBJ1-2 many TRBV5-6 TGTGCCAGCAGCTTGAAGACGATTGGGTATGGCTACACCTTC CASSLKTIGYGYTF
NA TRBJ2-1 many TRBV5-5 TGTGCCAGCAGCATCAGGGTGAAGCCCGACAATGAGCAGTTCTTC CASSIRVKPDNEQFF
NA TRBJ2-7 NA TRBV9 TGTGCCAGCAGTCCTCTCGTGGGTTCCTACGAGCAGTACTTC CASSPLVGSYEQYF
TRBD1 TRBJ1-6 many TRBV2 TGTGCCAGCACCCCGGACAGGGGGAATTCACCCCTCCACTTT CASTPDRGNSPLHF
NA TRBJ1-2 few TRBV6-2/TRBV6-3 TGTGCCAGCAGTTACTCGGGGGGCCGGAGAGCTAACTATGGCTACACCTTC CASSYSGGRRANYGYTF
NA TRBJ2-5 many TRBV25-1 TGTGCCAGCGACGAAGGGGTCCGGGCGACCCAGTACTTC CASDEGVRATQYF
NA TRBJ1-2 NA TRBV15 TGTGCCACCAGCAGAGACCCACCCAGAGAGAACTATGGCTACACCTTC CATSRDPPRENYGYTF
TRBD1 TRBJ2-1 many TRBV19 TGTGCCAGTAGTATAGCCGGGACAGCCTATGAGCAGTTCTTC CASSIAGTAYEQFF
NA TRBJ2-1 many TRBV14 TGTGCCAGCAGCCGTATCAATGAGCAGTTCTTC CASSRINEQFF
TRBD1 TRBJ1-1 many TRBV11-3 TGTGCCAGCAGCTTAGGCGGGACAGGGGAAGCTTTCTTT CASSLGGTGEAFF
TRBD1 TRBJ1-2 many TRBV10-1 TGCGCCAGCGTGACAGGGGGCGCGTATGGCTACACCTTC CASVTGGAYGYTF
TRBD1 TRBJ2-1 NA TRBV20-1 TGCAGTGCTAAACGGAGACAGGGAGCAGAGCAGTTCTTC CSAKRRQGAEQFF
NA TRBJ1-2 NA TRBV2 TGTGCCAGCAGAGACATCTTTGGCTACACCTTC CASRDIFGYTF
TRBD2 TRBJ2-1 many TRBV5-1 TGCGCCAGCAGCTTGGTTAGCGGGACATCATATGAGCAGTTCTTC CASSLVSGTSYEQFF
TRBD2 TRBJ2-1 NA TRBV11-1 TGTGCCAGCAGCTTAGGGTCACTAGCGGGGGGGAATGAGCAGTTCTTC CASSLGSLAGGNEQFF
NA TRBJ2-1 NA TRBV28 TGTGCCAGCAAAATGGGGGCGCAGGGGAAAGTCAATGAGCAGTTCTTC CASKMGAQGKVNEQFF
TRBD2 TRBJ2-1 many TRBV10-3 TGTGCCATCAGGGAGGGACTAGCGTTTGAGCAGTTCTTC CAIREGLAFEQFF
TRBD2 TRBJ2-1 NA TRBV6-2/TRBV6-3 TGTGCCAGCAGTCCCGGGGGGGCCATGGGAAATGAGCAGTTCTTC CASSPGGAMGNEQFF
TRBD1 TRBJ1-2 few TRBV24-1 TGTGCCACCAGTGACTGGGACAGGGCTGTTGGCTACACCTTC CATSDWDRAVGYTF